This TCR beta chain was recovered during a study of T cells expressing NK-cell markers. Following a re-call of the 5' RACE reads, TCRdb has one entry per CDR3 protein and lacks DNA. Its table lists some 390,000 distinct CDR3 sequences. Looked up from germline, CDR1 is ENHRY and CDR2 is SYGVKD. The CDR3 has 14 amino acids. Sequenced input: blood T cells: a sorted CD56 or NKG2C T cell subset, CD4+ or CD8+ T cells, or bulk PBMC T cells (not recorded which). The genes are TRBV10-3 and TRBJ1-3; there is no DNA to check the TCRdb D call of TRBD1. The clonotype was recovered from a woman aged 50 to 65 in good health. The CDR3 sequence is CAISDSGGKDTIYF.